These T cell receptor beta chains were read from a single sample in a study of blood T cell repertoires in COVID-19. TCRdb's table, derived via immunoSEQ multiplex PCR, lists solely in-frame clones and lacks some. The table includes tens of thousands of clones, 88% detected once. The specimen sequenced was peripheral blood. All receptors come from a human donor in a cohort sampled during active COVID-19. CDR3s include the opening cysteine and the closing phenylalanine or tryptophan. D genes are given only for firm matches.

j_gene: TRBJ1-5
d_gene: .
v_gene: TRBV10-2
CDR3nt: TGCGCCAGCAGTGTGCGTGACAAGAGCAATCAGCCCCAGCATTTT
CDR3aa: CASSVRDKSNQPQHF

j_gene: TRBJ1-6
d_gene: TRBD1
v_gene: TRBV9
CDR3nt: TGTGCCAGCAGCGAGGGGGCGACAGGGGCATCACCCCTCCACTTT
CDR3aa: CASSEGATGASPLHF

j_gene: TRBJ2-2
d_gene: TRBD2
v_gene: TRBV29-1
CDR3nt: TGCAGCGTAAGGACTAGCGGGATCGCGAACACCGGGGAGCTGTTTTTT
CDR3aa: CSVRTSGIANTGELFF

j_gene: TRBJ2-2
d_gene: TRBD1
v_gene: TRBV6-5
CDR3nt: TGTGCCAGCATCGTGACAGGGACCGGGGAGCTGTTTTTT
CDR3aa: CASIVTGTGELFF

j_gene: TRBJ2-7
d_gene: .
v_gene: TRBV21-1
CDR3nt: TGTGCCGGGGATTGGACAGGGTTGATCTACGAGCAGTACTTC
CDR3aa: CAGDWTGLIYEQYF

j_gene: TRBJ2-5
d_gene: .
v_gene: TRBV3-1/TRBV3-2
CDR3nt: TGTGCCAGCAGCCAGAATCCCGGGACTGCCCAAGAGACCCAGTACTTC
CDR3aa: CASSQNPGTAQETQYF

j_gene: TRBJ1-1
d_gene: .
v_gene: TRBV3-1/TRBV3-2
CDR3nt: TGTGCCAGCAGCCAAGCTCGGCGGCCCAACACTGAAGCTTTCTTT
CDR3aa: CASSQARRPNTEAFF

j_gene: TRBJ2-5
d_gene: .
v_gene: TRBV2
CDR3nt: TGTGCCTTGGGGCGGTACCAAGAGACCCAGTACTTC
CDR3aa: CALGRYQETQYF

j_gene: TRBJ1-1
d_gene: .
v_gene: TRBV5-4
CDR3nt: TGTGCCAGCAGCCAGCGGGGGAATGAAGCTTTCTTT
CDR3aa: CASSQRGNEAFF

j_gene: TRBJ1-1
d_gene: .
v_gene: TRBV5-1
CDR3nt: TGCGCCAGCAAGGGGGGGTCGGGTGAGAACACTGAAGCTTTCTTT
CDR3aa: CASKGGSGENTEAFF

j_gene: TRBJ2-7
d_gene: TRBD2
v_gene: TRBV6-1
CDR3nt: TGTGCCAGCAGTGAAATTAGCGGGGAAATCTACGAGCAGTACTTC
CDR3aa: CASSEISGEIYEQYF

j_gene: TRBJ1-1
d_gene: .
v_gene: TRBV5-1
CDR3nt: TGCGCCAGCAGCTTGTGGCAGGCCCAACAATTGAACACTGAAGCTTTCTTT
CDR3aa: CASSLWQAQQLNTEAFF

j_gene: TRBJ2-5
d_gene: .
v_gene: TRBV4-1
CDR3nt: TGCGCCAGCAGCCCCACTGCGGGGGCCCCCCAAGAGACCCAGTACTTC
CDR3aa: CASSPTAGAPQETQYF

j_gene: TRBJ2-7
d_gene: .
v_gene: TRBV20-1
CDR3nt: TGCAGTGCTAGTTCGGTGGACACCTACGAGCAGTACTTC
CDR3aa: CSASSVDTYEQYF

j_gene: TRBJ2-7
d_gene: TRBD1
v_gene: TRBV6-5
CDR3nt: TGTGCCAGCAGCTACGGGACAGGGAGGGGCTACGAGCAGTACTTC
CDR3aa: CASSYGTGRGYEQYF

j_gene: TRBJ2-7
d_gene: TRBD1
v_gene: TRBV9
CDR3nt: TGTGCCAGCAGCGCCGGACAGGGTAGAACCTACGAGCAGTACTTC
CDR3aa: CASSAGQGRTYEQYF

j_gene: TRBJ2-7
d_gene: TRBD2
v_gene: TRBV7-8
CDR3nt: TGTGCCAGCAGCTTAGCCTCGGGTCTAGCGGGAGGGGGAGTGTACGAGCAGTACTTC
CDR3aa: CASSLASGLAGGGVYEQYF

j_gene: TRBJ1-5
d_gene: TRBD1
v_gene: TRBV27
CDR3nt: TGTGCCAGCAGTTCGGGACAGGGTGAAAATAGCAATCAGCCCCAGCATTTT
CDR3aa: CASSSGQGENSNQPQHF

j_gene: TRBJ1-5
d_gene: .
v_gene: TRBV6-2/TRBV6-3
CDR3nt: TGTGCCAGCAGTCAGGGATATAGCAATCAGCCCCAGCATTTT
CDR3aa: CASSQGYSNQPQHF

j_gene: TRBJ2-5
d_gene: .
v_gene: TRBV19
CDR3nt: TGTGCCAGTAGTATATTCAGGTCCGGCGGGGGCACTAGCCGTTTGGAGACCCAGTACTTC
CDR3aa: CASSIFRSGGGTSRLETQYF

j_gene: TRBJ2-2
d_gene: .
v_gene: TRBV2
CDR3nt: TGTGCCAGCAGTAGCGGTACGAACACCGGGGAGCTGTTTTTT
CDR3aa: CASSSGTNTGELFF

j_gene: TRBJ2-1
d_gene: TRBD2
v_gene: TRBV28
CDR3nt: TGTGCAGGCGGGGCTAGCGGATACAATGAGCAGTTCTTC
CDR3aa: CAGGASGYNEQFF

j_gene: TRBJ2-7
d_gene: TRBD1
v_gene: TRBV28
CDR3nt: TGTGCCAGCAGCATGGACAGGGTGGAGCAGTACTTC
CDR3aa: CASSMDRVEQYF

j_gene: TRBJ1-3
d_gene: .
v_gene: TRBV6-6
CDR3nt: TGTGCCAGCAGTCAAACCGGGGGGGGTGGAAACACCATATATTTT
CDR3aa: CASSQTGGGGNTIYF